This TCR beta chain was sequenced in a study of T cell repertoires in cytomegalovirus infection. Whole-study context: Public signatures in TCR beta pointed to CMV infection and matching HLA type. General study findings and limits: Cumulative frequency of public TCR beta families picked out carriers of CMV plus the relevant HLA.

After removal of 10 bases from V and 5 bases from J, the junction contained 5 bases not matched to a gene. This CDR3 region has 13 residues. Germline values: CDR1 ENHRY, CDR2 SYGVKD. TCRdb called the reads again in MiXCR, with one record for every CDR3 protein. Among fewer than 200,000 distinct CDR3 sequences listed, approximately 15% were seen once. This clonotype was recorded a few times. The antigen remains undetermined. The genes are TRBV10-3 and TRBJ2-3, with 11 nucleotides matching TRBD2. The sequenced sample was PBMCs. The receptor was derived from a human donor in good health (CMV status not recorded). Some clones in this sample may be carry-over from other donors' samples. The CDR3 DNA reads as TGTGCCACACTAGCGGGAGTGTTAGATACGCAGTATTTT. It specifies CATLAGVLDTQYF.